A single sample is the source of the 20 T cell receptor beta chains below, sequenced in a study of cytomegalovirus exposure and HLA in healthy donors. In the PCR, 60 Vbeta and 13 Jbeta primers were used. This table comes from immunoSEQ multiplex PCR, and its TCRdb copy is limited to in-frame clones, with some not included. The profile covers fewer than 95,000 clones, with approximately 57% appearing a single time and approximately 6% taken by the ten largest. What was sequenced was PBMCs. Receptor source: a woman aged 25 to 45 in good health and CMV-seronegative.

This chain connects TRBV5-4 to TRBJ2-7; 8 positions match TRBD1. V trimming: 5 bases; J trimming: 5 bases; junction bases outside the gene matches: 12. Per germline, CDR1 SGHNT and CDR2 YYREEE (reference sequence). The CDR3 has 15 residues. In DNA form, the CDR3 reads TGTGCCAGCAGAACAACCGGGACAGGCGCCAACGAGCAGTACTTC. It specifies CASRTTGTGANEQYF.

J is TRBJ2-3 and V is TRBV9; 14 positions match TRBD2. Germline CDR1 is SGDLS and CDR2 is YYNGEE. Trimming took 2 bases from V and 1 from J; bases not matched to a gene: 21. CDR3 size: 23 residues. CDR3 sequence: CASSVTTGTSGSRGSGRTDTQYF. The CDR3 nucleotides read TGTGCCAGCAGCGTTACGACAGGGACTAGCGGGAGCCGAGGGAGCGGTCGCACAGATACGCAGTATTTT.

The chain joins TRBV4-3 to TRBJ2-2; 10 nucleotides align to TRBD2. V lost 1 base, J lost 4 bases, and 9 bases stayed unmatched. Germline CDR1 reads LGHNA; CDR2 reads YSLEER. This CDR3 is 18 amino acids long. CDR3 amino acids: CASSQGASGTSVTGELFF. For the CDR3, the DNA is TGCGCCAGCAGCCAAGGGGCGTCCGGGACTAGCGTCACCGGGGAGCTGTTTTTT.

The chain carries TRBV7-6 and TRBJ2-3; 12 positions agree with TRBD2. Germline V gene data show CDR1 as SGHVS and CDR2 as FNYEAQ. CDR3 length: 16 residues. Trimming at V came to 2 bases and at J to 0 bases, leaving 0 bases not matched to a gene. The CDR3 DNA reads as TGTGCCAGCAGCTTACTAGCGGGAGGGAGCACAGATACGCAGTATTTT. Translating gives CASSLLAGGSTDTQYF.

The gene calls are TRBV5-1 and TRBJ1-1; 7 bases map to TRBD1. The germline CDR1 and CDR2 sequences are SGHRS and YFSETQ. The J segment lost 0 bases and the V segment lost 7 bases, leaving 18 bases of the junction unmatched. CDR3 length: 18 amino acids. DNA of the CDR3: TGCGCCAGCTCCGAGCCCCCCCAGGGGGTAGGATTGAACACTGAAGCTTTCTTT. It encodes CASSEPPQGVGLNTEAFF.

This chain's CDR3 is CASSFPGLAGGAEQYF. The CDR3 DNA follows: TGTGCCAGCAGCTTCCCGGGACTAGCGGGAGGTGCCGAGCAGTACTTC. The chain couples TRBV7-2 to TRBJ2-7; 15 bases are a match to TRBD2. CDR1 is SGHTA, CDR2 FQGNSA, per germline. CDR3 length: 16 amino acids. J was trimmed by 6 bases and V by 3 bases; bases with no gene match: 6.

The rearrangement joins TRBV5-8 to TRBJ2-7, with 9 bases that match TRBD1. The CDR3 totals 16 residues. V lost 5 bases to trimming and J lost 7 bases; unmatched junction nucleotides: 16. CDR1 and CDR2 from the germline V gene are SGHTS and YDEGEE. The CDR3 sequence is CASREPGTGSQWEQYF. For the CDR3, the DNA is TGTGCCAGCAGAGAACCCGGGACAGGGTCTCAGTGGGAGCAGTACTTC.

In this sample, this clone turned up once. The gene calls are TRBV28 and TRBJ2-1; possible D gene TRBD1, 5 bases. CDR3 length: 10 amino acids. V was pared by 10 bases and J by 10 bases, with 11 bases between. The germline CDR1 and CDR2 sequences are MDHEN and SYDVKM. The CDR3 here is CATGFSEQFF. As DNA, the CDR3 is TGTGCCACAGGGTTCAGCGAGCAGTTCTTC.

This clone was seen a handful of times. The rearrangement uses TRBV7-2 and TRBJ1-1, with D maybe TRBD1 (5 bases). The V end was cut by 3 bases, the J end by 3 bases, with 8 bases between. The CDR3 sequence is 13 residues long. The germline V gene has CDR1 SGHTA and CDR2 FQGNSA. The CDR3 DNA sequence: TGTGCCAGCAGCTTTAAAGGGGACACTGAAGCTTTCTTT. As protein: CASSFKGDTEAFF. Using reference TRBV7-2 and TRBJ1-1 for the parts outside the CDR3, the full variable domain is GAGVSQSPSNKVTEKGKDVELRCDPISGHTALYWYRQSLGQGLEFLIYFQGNSAPDKSGLPSDRFSAERTGGSVSTLTIQRTQQEDSAVYLCASSFKGDTEAFFGQGTRLTVV.

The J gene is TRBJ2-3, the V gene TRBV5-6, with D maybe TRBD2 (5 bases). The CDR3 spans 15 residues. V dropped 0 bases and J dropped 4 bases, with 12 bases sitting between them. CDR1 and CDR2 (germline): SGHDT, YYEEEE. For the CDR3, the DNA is TGTGCCAGCAGCTTGGGCAGATCTAGCTCAGATACGCAGTATTTT. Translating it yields CASSLGRSSSDTQYF.

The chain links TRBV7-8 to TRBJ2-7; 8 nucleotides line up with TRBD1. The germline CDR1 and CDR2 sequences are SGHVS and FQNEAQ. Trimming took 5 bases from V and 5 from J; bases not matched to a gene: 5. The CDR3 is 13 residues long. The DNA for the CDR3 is TGTGCCAGCAGCGGCGGACAGGGAAACGAGCAGTACTTC. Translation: CASSGGQGNEQYF. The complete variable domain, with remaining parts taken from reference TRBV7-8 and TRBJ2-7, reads GAGVSQSPRYKVAKRGQDVALRCDPISGHVSLFWYQQALGQGPEFLTYFQNEAQLDKSGLPSDRFFAERPEGSVSTLKIQRTQQEDSAVYLCASSGGQGNEQYFGPGTRLTVT.

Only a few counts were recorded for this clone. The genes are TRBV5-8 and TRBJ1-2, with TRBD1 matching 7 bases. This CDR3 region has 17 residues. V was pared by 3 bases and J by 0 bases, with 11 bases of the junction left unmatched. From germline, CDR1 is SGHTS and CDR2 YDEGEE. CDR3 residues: CASSWGDRQRTNYGYTF. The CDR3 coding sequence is TGTGCCAGCAGCTGGGGGGACAGACAACGAACTAACTATGGCTACACCTTC.

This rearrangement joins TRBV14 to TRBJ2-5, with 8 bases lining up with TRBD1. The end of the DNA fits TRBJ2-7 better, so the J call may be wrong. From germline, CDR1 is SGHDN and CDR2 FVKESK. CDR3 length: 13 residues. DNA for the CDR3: TGTGCCAGCAGTAACAGGGGGACCTACGAGCAGTACTTC. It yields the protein CASSNRGTYEQYF.

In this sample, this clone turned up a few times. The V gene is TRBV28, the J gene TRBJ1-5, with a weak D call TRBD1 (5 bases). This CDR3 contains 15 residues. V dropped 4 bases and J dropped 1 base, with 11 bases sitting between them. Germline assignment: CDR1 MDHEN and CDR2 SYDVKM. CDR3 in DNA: TGTGCCAGCAGTTGGGGACTTGCGAGCAATCAGCCCCAGCATTTT. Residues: CASSWGLASNQPQHF.

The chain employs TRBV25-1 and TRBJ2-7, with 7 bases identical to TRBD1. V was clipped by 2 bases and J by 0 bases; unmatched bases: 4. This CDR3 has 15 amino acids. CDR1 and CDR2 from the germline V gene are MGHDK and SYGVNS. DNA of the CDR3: TGTGCCAGCAGTGAAGGGGGACAGAGCTCCTACGAGCAGTACTTC. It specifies CASSEGGQSSYEQYF.

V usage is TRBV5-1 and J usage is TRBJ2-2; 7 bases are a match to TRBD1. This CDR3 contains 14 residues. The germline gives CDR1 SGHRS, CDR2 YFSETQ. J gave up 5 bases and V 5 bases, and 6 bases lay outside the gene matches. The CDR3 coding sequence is TGCGCCAGCAGGGGACAGACCGGGACCGGGGAGCTGTTTTTT. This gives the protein CASRGQTGTGELFF.

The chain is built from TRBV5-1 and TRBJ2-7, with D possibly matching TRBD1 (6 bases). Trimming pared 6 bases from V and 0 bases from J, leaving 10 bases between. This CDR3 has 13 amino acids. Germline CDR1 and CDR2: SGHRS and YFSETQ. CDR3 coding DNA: TGCGCCAGCACAGGGGACCTCTCCTACGAGCAGTACTTC. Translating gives CASTGDLSYEQYF.

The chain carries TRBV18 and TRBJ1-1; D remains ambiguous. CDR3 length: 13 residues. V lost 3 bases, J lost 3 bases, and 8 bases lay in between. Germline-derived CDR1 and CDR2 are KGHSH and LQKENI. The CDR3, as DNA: TGTGCCAGCTCACCCGTGAGGGACACTGAAGCTTTCTTT. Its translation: CASSPVRDTEAFF.

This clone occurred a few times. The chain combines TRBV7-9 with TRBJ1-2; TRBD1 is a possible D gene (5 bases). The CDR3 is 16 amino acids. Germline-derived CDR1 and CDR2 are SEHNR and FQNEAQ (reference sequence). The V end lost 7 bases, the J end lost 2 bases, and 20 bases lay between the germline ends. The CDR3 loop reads CASMEGRDGENYGYTF. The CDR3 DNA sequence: TGTGCCAGCATGGAGGGACGGGACGGGGAGAACTATGGCTACACCTTC. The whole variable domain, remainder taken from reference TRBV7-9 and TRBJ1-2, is DTGVSQNPRHKITKRGQNVTFRCDPISEHNRLYWYRQTLGQGPEFLTYFQNEAQLEKSRLLSDRFSAERPKGSFSTLEIQRTEQGDSAMYLCASMEGRDGENYGYTFGSGTRLTVV.

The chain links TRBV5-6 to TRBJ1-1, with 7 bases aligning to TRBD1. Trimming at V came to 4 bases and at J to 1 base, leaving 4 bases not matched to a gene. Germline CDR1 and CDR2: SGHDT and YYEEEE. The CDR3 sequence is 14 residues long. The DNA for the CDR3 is TGTGCCAGCAGCCCGTGGACAGGGAACACTGAAGCTTTCTTT. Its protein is CASSPWTGNTEAFF.